This entry concerns a single T cell receptor (beta chain). This CDR3 comprises 15 residues. Germline CDR1 and CDR2: LNHNV and YYDKDF (reference sequence). Trimming removed 2 bases from V and 3 bases from J; junction bases left unmatched: 1. Assay used: immunoSEQ multiplex PCR; TCRdb lists only in-frame clones, some missing. The sample shows fewer than 120,000 clones, 70% to 90% of them seen only once. This entry is derived from a study of blood T cell repertoires in COVID-19. At the level of the study: PBMCs, B-cell-depleted T cells, or T cells provided the cDNA or gDNA that made up the material.

The sequence was obtained from a human donor in a cohort sampled during active COVID-19. Specimen: peripheral blood. This chain connects TRBV15 to TRBJ2-1; 10 bases match TRBD1. The CDR3 DNA sequence: TGTGCCACCAGCAGAAGGACAGGGGGCTACAATGAGCAGTTCTTC. Protein sequence: CATSRRTGGYNEQFF.